The clone carrying this T cell receptor (beta chain) was picked up a small number of times. A second 7 to 11 cycle PCR used barcoded and J-beta primers. MiXCR, applied by TCRdb to the 5' RACE reads, yields one record per CDR3 protein. The table has approximately 780,000 distinct CDR3 sequences, about 26% seen once. This sample is part of a study of blood T cells in healthy people across ages. The germline V gene encodes CDR1 LNHNV and CDR2 YYDKDF (reference sequence). V shed 4 bases and J shed 6 bases, with 10 bases lying between them. This CDR3 is built from 13 residues. These same records also appear under a second study, on T cells of mothers and their children. Turning to that study: Each mother gave over 9.5 million TCR beta CDR3 reads; each child, around 2.8 million.

J is TRBJ2-1 and V is TRBV15; the D gene is possibly TRBD1 (6 bases). This clonotype was obtained from a boy between 10 and 17 years old in good health. The sequenced sample consisted of blood. The CDR3 region is CATSNIQGNEQFF. The CDR3 nucleotides read TGTGCCACCAGCAACATACAGGGCAATGAGCAGTTCTTC.